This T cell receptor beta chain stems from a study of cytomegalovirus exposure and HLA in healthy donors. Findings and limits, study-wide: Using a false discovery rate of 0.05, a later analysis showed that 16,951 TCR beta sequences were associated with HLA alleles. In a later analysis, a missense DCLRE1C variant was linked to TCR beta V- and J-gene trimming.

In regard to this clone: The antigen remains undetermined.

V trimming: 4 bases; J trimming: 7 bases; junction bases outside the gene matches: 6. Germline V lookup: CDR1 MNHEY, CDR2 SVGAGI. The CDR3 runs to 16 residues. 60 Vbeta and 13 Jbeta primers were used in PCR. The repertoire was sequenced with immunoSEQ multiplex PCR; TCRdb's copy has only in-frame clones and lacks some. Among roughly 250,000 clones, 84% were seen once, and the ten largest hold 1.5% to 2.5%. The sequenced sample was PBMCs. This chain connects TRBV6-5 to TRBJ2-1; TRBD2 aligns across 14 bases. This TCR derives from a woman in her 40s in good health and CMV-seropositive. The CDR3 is CASSSRTSGRRNEQFF. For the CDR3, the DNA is TGTGCCAGCAGTTCCCGGACTAGCGGGAGGAGGAATGAGCAGTTCTTC.